One T cell receptor (beta chain) is described in this entry. The CDR3 totals 11 residues. Trimming shortened V by 3 bases and J by 8 bases, and 5 bases separated the two germline ends. This sample was included in a study of control samples from healthy donors and cancer patients. Sequencing was performed with immunoSEQ multiplex PCR; in TCRdb, only in-frame clones are kept and a portion is missing. The sample shows some 65,000 clones, around four fifths of them seen only once. The J gene is TRBJ1-3, the V gene TRBV12-3 or TRBV12-4; a possible D gene is TRBD1 (5 bases). The source material was PBMCs. The TCR was taken from a woman aged 45 to 65 with lung cancer. In DNA, the CDR3 is TGTGCCAGCAGTTTCAGGGACACCATATATTTT. Translation: CASSFRDTIYF.